Listed below are T cell receptor beta chains from one sample, sequenced in a study of CD8+ T cells in alopecia areata. The repertoire was sequenced with immunoSEQ multiplex PCR; TCRdb's copy has only in-frame clones and lacks some. The sample carries around 250,000 clones, roughly two thirds recorded once. Sequences were derived from CD4+ T cells sorted from blood, sampled at week 0. The source is a human donor with alopecia areata. Each CDR3 is given with its conserved first and last residue. The D gene is left open where the match is weak. For some rows the clone size is stated as once, few or many, or as a class when expanded; others skip it.

D gene: TRBD1; J gene: TRBJ1-2; clone size: NA; V gene: TRBV5-1; CDR3 DNA: TGCGCCAGCGGGACCGGGACAGCCTATGGCTACACCTTC; CDR3 protein: CASGTGTAYGYTF
D gene: TRBD1; J gene: TRBJ1-1; clone size: NA; V gene: TRBV9; CDR3 DNA: TGTGCCAGCAGCGCGATGACAGGGCGGGACACTGAAGCTTTCTTT; CDR3 protein: CASSAMTGRDTEAFF
D gene: NA; J gene: TRBJ2-2; clone size: NA; V gene: TRBV6-1; CDR3 DNA: TGTGCCAGCAGTGAGCAGAGACCAGCGAACACCGGGGAGCTGTTTTTT; CDR3 protein: CASSEQRPANTGELFF
D gene: NA; J gene: TRBJ2-5; clone size: NA; V gene: TRBV7-2; CDR3 DNA: TGTGCCAGCAGCTTGGGACCAAAAGAGACCCAGTACTTC; CDR3 protein: CASSLGPKETQYF
D gene: NA; J gene: TRBJ2-7; clone size: NA; V gene: TRBV5-1; CDR3 DNA: TGCGCCAGCAGTGTACAGCCGAGCTCCTACGAGCAGTACTTC; CDR3 protein: CASSVQPSSYEQYF
D gene: NA; J gene: TRBJ2-1; clone size: NA; V gene: TRBV15; CDR3 DNA: TGTGCCACCGGGGGTAGGTCCTACAATGAGCAGTTCTTC; CDR3 protein: CATGGRSYNEQFF
D gene: TRBD1; J gene: TRBJ1-4; clone size: NA; V gene: TRBV7-9; CDR3 DNA: TGTGCCAGCAGCAAGGGACAGGGGGCTGTGGGTGAAAAACTGTTTTTT; CDR3 protein: CASSKGQGAVGEKLFF
D gene: NA; J gene: TRBJ2-7; clone size: NA; V gene: TRBV29-1; CDR3 DNA: TGCAGCGTTGTGACAGCCCCCTACGAGCAGTACTTC; CDR3 protein: CSVVTAPYEQYF
D gene: NA; J gene: TRBJ2-1; clone size: once; V gene: TRBV11-2; CDR3 DNA: TGTGCCAGCAGCCGCTCCAAAAATGAGCAGTTCTTC; CDR3 protein: CASSRSKNEQFF
D gene: TRBD2; J gene: TRBJ2-7; clone size: once; V gene: TRBV5-4; CDR3 DNA: TGTGCCAGCAGCTTGGGGCTAGCGGGGGCCCAATACGAGCAGTACTTC; CDR3 protein: CASSLGLAGAQYEQYF
D gene: TRBD1; J gene: TRBJ2-5; clone size: NA; V gene: TRBV9; CDR3 DNA: TGTGCCAGCAGCGTACAGCCGGGACAGGGGGCTGGGACCCAGTACTTC; CDR3 protein: CASSVQPGQGAGTQYF
D gene: TRBD1; J gene: TRBJ1-2; clone size: NA; V gene: TRBV7-9; CDR3 DNA: TGTGCCAGCAGCTGGGGGACAGATTCGAATGGCTACACCTTC; CDR3 protein: CASSWGTDSNGYTF
D gene: NA; J gene: TRBJ2-5; clone size: NA; V gene: TRBV29-1; CDR3 DNA: TGCAGCGCCTACCCCGCGGTAGGAGGAGAGACCCAGTACTTC; CDR3 protein: CSAYPAVGGETQYF
D gene: NA; J gene: TRBJ1-2; clone size: NA; V gene: TRBV30; CDR3 DNA: TGTGCCCTTAGGGACGGACGAATTAGTATCGATGGCTACACCTTC; CDR3 protein: CALRDGRISIDGYTF
D gene: NA; J gene: TRBJ1-2; clone size: NA; V gene: TRBV25-1; CDR3 DNA: TGTGCCAGCAGTGAGGCTGGGGATGGCTACACCTTC; CDR3 protein: CASSEAGDGYTF
D gene: NA; J gene: TRBJ1-6; clone size: NA; V gene: TRBV25-1; CDR3 DNA: TGTGCCAGCAGTGTTCCCGGTTCACCCCTCCACTTT; CDR3 protein: CASSVPGSPLHF
D gene: NA; J gene: TRBJ2-1; clone size: NA; V gene: TRBV12-5; CDR3 DNA: TGTGCTAGTGCCCCTGCCGGCCTACGATGGGTGGGACAGTTCTTC; CDR3 protein: CASAPAGLRWVGQFF